A single T cell receptor beta chain is shown here with its context. These data belong to a study of early T cells in non-severe SARS-CoV-2 infection. The junction had 10 bases not matched to a gene; V was cut back by 0 bases and J by 4 bases. The CDR3 sequence is 18 residues long. Germline CDR1 reads SGHDN; CDR2 reads FVKESK. Using its own MiXCR run on the 5' RACE reads, TCRdb lists one record per CDR3 protein. The sample has about 68,000 distinct CDR3 sequences, roughly a tenth seen once. V gene TRBV14 combines with J gene TRBJ2-1, with 9 bases matching TRBD2. The sequencing input was whole blood. This TCR was sampled from an adult who was a healthcare worker with PCR-confirmed SARS-CoV-2 infection or an uninfected control (not recorded which). Here the CDR3 DNA reads TGTGCCAGCAGCCAAGATGTAGGTGCGGGAGGGTTTTACAATGAGCAGTTCTTC. This codes for CASSQDVGAGGFYNEQFF.